What follows are 22 T cell receptor beta chains derived from one specimen sequenced in a study of shared clonotypes between healthy human individuals. Assay used: immunoSEQ multiplex PCR; TCRdb lists only in-frame clones, some missing. This table holds roughly 510,000 clones, almost 80% found once. Sequenced sample: PBMCs. Receptors were obtained from a woman aged 40-49 years in good health. Some clones in this sample may be carry-over from other donors' samples.

The chain combines TRBV11-2 with TRBJ1-5; a weak D match, TRBD1 (5 bases). This CDR3 has 13 residues. CDR1 is SGHAT and CDR2 is FQNNGV in the germline V gene. The germline V and J ends were trimmed by 3 bases and 9 bases, with 12 bases remaining between them. This CDR3 is CASSFGTSRPQHF. The DNA of the CDR3 is TGTGCCAGCAGCTTCGGGACGTCGCGGCCCCAGCATTTT.

This clone has a count of ten or more. The chain recombines TRBV9 with TRBJ2-3; TRBD2 agrees at 10 bases. The CDR3 sequence is 15 residues long. Per germline, CDR1 SGDLS and CDR2 YYNGEE. V shed 8 bases, J shed 0 bases, and the junction held 6 bases outside the gene matches. CDR3 nucleotide sequence: TGTGCCAGTTCTAGCGGGAGTTGGAGCACAGATACGCAGTATTTT. Its protein is CASSSGSWSTDTQYF.

The chain carries TRBV7-2 and TRBJ2-2, with D unresolved. V was shortened by 2 bases and J by 0 bases, with 10 bases between the two germline ends. Germline V CDR1 and CDR2: SGHTA, FQGNSA. The CDR3 runs to 16 residues. CDR3 DNA: TGTGCCAGCAGCTTATCGAGAAACGCGAACACCGGGGAGCTGTTTTTT. Amino acids: CASSLSRNANTGELFF.

This clone occurred a few times. The chain combines TRBV15 with TRBJ2-1, with 11 bases lining up with TRBD2. The germline V gene encodes CDR1 LNHNV and CDR2 YYDKDF (reference sequence). The trim removed 0 bases at V and 6 bases at J, leaving 7 bases unmatched. The CDR3 is made up of 17 amino acids. The CDR3 coding sequence is TGTGCCACCAGCAGAGAGACTTTAGCGGGAGGGGCCAATGAGCAGTTCTTC. Amino acid sequence: CATSRETLAGGANEQFF. Supplemented by reference TRBV15 and TRBJ2-1, the full variable domain reads DAMVIQNPRYQVTQFGKPVTLSCSQTLNHNVMYWYQQKSSQAPKLLFHYYDKDFNNEADTPDNFQSRRPNTSFCFLDIRSPGLGDTAMYLCATSRETLAGGANEQFFGPGTRLTVL.

The gene calls are TRBV25-1 and TRBJ2-1; D not resolved. Trimming left V 1 base short and J 5 bases short, with 9 bases between. The CDR3 runs to 14 residues. CDR1 is MGHDK, CDR2 SYGVNS, per germline. Here the CDR3 DNA reads TGTGCCAGCAGTGAATGGGCCCGAAACAATGAGCAGTTCTTC. Its protein is CASSEWARNNEQFF.

The chain links TRBV19 to TRBJ1-5; D gene unclear. V was trimmed by 2 bases and J by 2 bases, leaving 10 bases between them. The CDR3 spans 15 residues. Germline-derived CDR1 and CDR2 are LNHDA and SQIVND (reference sequence). For the CDR3, the DNA is TGTGCCAGTAGTATAATGTTCGGGGGCAATCAGCCCCAGCATTTT. It yields the protein CASSIMFGGNQPQHF.

J is TRBJ2-3 and V is TRBV4-1; D is unclear. Germline V gene lookup returns CDR1 MGHRA and CDR2 YSYEKL. V was shortened by 4 bases and J by 3 bases, with 8 bases between the two germline ends. This CDR3 has 13 residues. The CDR3, as DNA: TGCGCCAGCAGCCTACGCGAGACAGATACGCAGTATTTT. Encoded protein: CASSLRETDTQYF.

This clone was seen just once. The V call is TRBV4-2, the J call TRBJ2-2; 10 positions match TRBD1. The J segment lost 5 bases and the V segment lost 2 bases, leaving 5 bases of the junction unmatched. CDR1 and CDR2 (germline): LGHNA, YNFKEQ. The CDR3 has 16 amino acids. The CDR3 DNA reads as TGTGCCAGCAGCCAATGGGACAGGGGAAGGACCGGGGAGCTGTTTTTT. Its translation: CASSQWDRGRTGELFF.

This clone was detected ten times or more. The chain employs TRBV7-2 and TRBJ2-1; D not resolved. CDR3 length equals 11 residues. Deletions cut 7 bases from V and 9 bases from J, with 10 bases between. Per the germline V gene, CDR1 is SGHTA and CDR2 is FQGNSA. CDR3 amino acids: CASTPLGEQFF. CDR3 DNA sequence: TGTGCCAGCACGCCACTGGGTGAGCAGTTCTTC.

This sequence joins TRBV2 and TRBJ1-6; D is unresolved. The length of the CDR3 is 16 residues. CDR1 SNHLY and CDR2 FYNNEI come from the germline V gene. Trimming shortened V by 4 bases and J by 0 bases, and 10 bases separated the two germline ends. CDR3 nucleotides: TGTGCCAGCAGTGTATCAGCCGTCTCCTATAATTCACCCCTCCACTTT. Amino acid sequence: CASSVSAVSYNSPLHF.

The chain has TRBV19 and TRBJ2-2; no definite D call. Deletions cut 4 bases from V and 4 bases from J, with 4 bases between. CDR1 LNHDA and CDR2 SQIVND come from the germline V gene (reference sequence). CDR3 length: 12 amino acids. The CDR3 coding sequence is TGTGCCAGTAGTACAATCACCGGGGAGCTGTTTTTT. Translating gives CASSTITGELFF.

The V call is TRBV13, the J call TRBJ2-7; 8 positions match TRBD1. CDR1 and CDR2 from the germline V gene are PRHDT and FYEKMQ (reference sequence). The V segment lost 5 bases and the J segment 3 bases; nucleotides outside the gene matches: 9. This CDR3 has 15 residues. This CDR3 reads CASSATGQGNYEQYF. CDR3 nucleotides: TGTGCCAGCAGCGCAACCGGACAGGGAAACTACGAGCAGTACTTC.

The V call is TRBV5-6, the J call TRBJ2-7; tentatively, D is TRBD2 (5 bases). CDR1 SGHDT and CDR2 YYEEEE come from the germline V gene. The CDR3 length is 15 residues. V was cut by 0 bases and J by 4 bases, with 14 bases left in between. CDR3 bases: TGTGCCAGCAGCTTGGTAGCGACCCCTTCATACGAGCAGTACTTC. Translating gives CASSLVATPSYEQYF.

This clone occurred many times. J is TRBJ1-2 and V is TRBV19; D is perhaps TRBD1 (6 bases). Germline V gives CDR1 LNHDA, CDR2 SQIVND (reference sequence). The CDR3 is made up of 17 amino acids. V was shortened by 7 bases and J by 4 bases, with 25 bases between the two germline ends. The CDR3 DNA is TGTGCCAGTACTCCTCAAAGCCACGGGGGCCCAGCCTATGGCTACACCTTC. It codes for CASTPQSHGGPAYGYTF.

The rearrangement uses TRBV19 and TRBJ2-1; D may correspond to TRBD1 or TRBD2 (5 bases each). This CDR3 spans 15 amino acids. V dropped 4 bases and J dropped 3 bases, with 13 bases sitting between them. In germline, CDR1 is LNHDA, CDR2 SQIVND (reference sequence). The DNA for the CDR3 is TGTGCCAGTAGTAAACCGGGACGAGGCTACAATGAGCAGTTCTTC. Its protein is CASSKPGRGYNEQFF.

The gene calls are TRBV7-3 and TRBJ2-2, with 7 bases matching TRBD2. The CDR3 loop spans 16 amino acids. With 0 bases clipped from V and 4 bases from J, the junction kept 5 bases outside the gene matches. Germline loops: CDR1 SGHTA, CDR2 FQGTGA. The CDR3 here is CASSLTGGPGTGELFF. DNA of the CDR3: TGTGCCAGCAGCTTAACGGGAGGGCCGGGCACCGGGGAGCTGTTTTTT.

CDR3 DNA sequence: TGTGCCAGCAGCTCCTCGTCCGTCGGGCAGCACTCCTCCTACAATGAGCAGTTCTTC. As protein: CASSSSSVGQHSSYNEQFF. The genes are TRBV13 and TRBJ2-1; the D is unclear. Germline CDR1 reads PRHDT; CDR2 reads FYEKMQ (reference sequence). This CDR3 comprises 19 residues. Trimming stripped 4 bases from V and 0 bases from J, with 22 bases between.

The chain links TRBV2 to TRBJ2-2; 7 positions match TRBD2. V shed 4 bases and J 1 base; nucleotides not matched to a gene: 3. The CDR3 runs to 15 residues. Germline CDR1 and CDR2: SNHLY and FYNNEI. CDR3 in DNA: TGTGCCAGCAGTGTGTCTAGCGGGAACACCGGGGAGCTGTTTTTT. Translating gives CASSVSSGNTGELFF.

This clone occurred a few times. The V call is TRBV5-4, the J call TRBJ1-3; D gene unclear. V lost 3 bases to trimming and J lost 0 bases, with 7 bases between them. This CDR3 region has 14 residues. Germline CDR1 and CDR2: SGHNT and YYREEE (reference sequence). In DNA form, the CDR3 reads TGTGCCAGCAGCTGGGGTTCCTCTGGAAACACCATATATTTT. It is translated as CASSWGSSGNTIYF. Full variable domain (missing parts from reference TRBV5-4 and TRBJ1-3): ETGVTQSPTHLIKTRGQQVTLRCSSQSGHNTVSWYQQALGQGPQFIFQYYREEENGRGNFPPRFSGLQFPNYSSELNVNALELDDSALYLCASSWGSSGNTIYFGEGSWLTVV.

CDR3 sequence (DNA): TGTGCCAGCAGCCCCCCCAGAGGTGGATACTACGAGCAGTACTTC. This translates into CASSPPRGGYYEQYF. The rearrangement joins TRBV13 to TRBJ2-7, with D unclear. CDR1 is PRHDT, CDR2 FYEKMQ, per germline (reference sequence). The CDR3 is 15 amino acids. The V and J ends lost 5 bases and 3 bases respectively, with 17 bases between them.

The gene calls are TRBV27 and TRBJ2-1, with 7 nucleotides matching TRBD1. Germline-derived CDR1 and CDR2 are MNHEY and SMNVEV (reference sequence). V lost 3 bases and J lost 2; bases outside the gene matches: 1. The CDR3 sequence is 14 residues long. CDR3 amino acids: CASSFDRAYNEQFF. CDR3 coding DNA: TGTGCCAGCAGTTTTGACAGGGCCTACAATGAGCAGTTCTTC.

V gene TRBV2 combines with J gene TRBJ2-2, with 9 bases lining up with TRBD1. The V segment lost 7 bases and the J segment 1 base; nucleotides outside the gene matches: 7. Germline V gene data show CDR1 as SNHLY and CDR2 as FYNNEI. This CDR3 spans 16 amino acids. The CDR3 DNA is TGTGCCAGCATCCTAAACAGGGGGCAGAACACCGGGGAGCTGTTTTTT. Its protein product is CASILNRGQNTGELFF.